This T cell receptor beta chain stems from a study of blood T cell repertoires in COVID-19. The CDR3 is made up of 14 amino acids. The germline V gene encodes CDR1 SEHNR and CDR2 FQNEAQ (reference sequence). J gave up 3 bases and V 5 bases, and 3 bases lay outside the gene matches. Sequencing used immunoSEQ multiplex PCR; TCRdb keeps in-frame clones, though not all of them. The repertoire holds around 280,000 clones, with about 86% as singletons. The chain links TRBV7-9 to TRBJ1-5; TRBD1 agrees at 8 bases. The TCR was taken from a woman aged 25 to 39 who had recovered from COVID-19. The sequencing input was peripheral blood. In DNA, the CDR3 is TGTGCCAGCAGCCTGACAGGGGCCAATCAGCCCCAGCATTTT. It codes for CASSLTGANQPQHF.